These 8 T cell receptor beta chains originate from one sample sequenced in a study of CD8+CD57+ T cells in acquired aplastic anemia. Template material for TCR beta VDJ and CDR3 profiling consisted of genomic DNA. TCRdb itself ran the reads through MiXCR, one entry per CDR3 protein. The data show over 150,000 distinct CDR3 sequences, with more than 45% seen just once and approximately 3% held by the top ten. Patients chosen for sequencing had CD8+CD57+ cells that had expanded, as shown by flow cytometry. The source material was sorted CD4+, CD8+, or CD8+CD57+ T cells (not recorded which) from PBMCs. Receptors were obtained from a human donor with aplastic anemia.

The chain is built from TRBV29-1 and TRBJ2-2; TRBD1 matches 8 bases. The CDR3 extends over 13 amino acids. CDR1 SQVTM and CDR2 ANQGSEA come from the germline V gene. Unmatched junction bases numbered 4, after V lost 6 bases and J lost 4 bases. The CDR3 region has the DNA TGCAGCGTGAGAACAGGGGGCACCGGGGAGCTGTTTTTT. It specifies CSVRTGGTGELFF.

Many counts were recorded for this clonotype. The rearrangement links TRBV7-2 to TRBJ1-1; D call uncertain. Per germline, CDR1 SGHTA and CDR2 FQGNSA. The CDR3 runs to 13 residues. The V and J ends lost 3 bases and 1 base respectively, with 6 bases between them. The CDR3 protein is CASSLMRNTEAFF. The CDR3 DNA reads as TGTGCCAGCAGCTTGATGAGGAACACTGAAGCTTTCTTT.

This clonotype was seen ten or more times. The chain joins TRBV11-3 to TRBJ1-1, with D perhaps matching TRBD1 (5 bases). V lost 0 bases and J 0 bases, leaving 8 bases between the germline ends. This CDR3 is 15 amino acids long. Looked up from germline, CDR1 is SGHNT and CDR2 is YENEEA. The DNA for the CDR3 is TGTGCCAGCAGCTTAGAGGGCAGGGTGAACACTGAAGCTTTCTTT. This gives the protein CASSLEGRVNTEAFF.

This clonotype was recorded many times. This chain connects TRBV6-2 or TRBV6-3 to TRBJ2-7, with 11 bases matching TRBD1. Germline CDR1 and CDR2: MNHEY and SVGEGT. This CDR3 has 15 amino acids. The ends lost 0 bases at V and 7 bases at J; junction bases unmatched: 5. The CDR3: CASSYSDRGRREQYF. CDR3 coding DNA: TGTGCCAGCAGTTACTCGGACAGGGGGCGGCGAGAGCAGTACTTC.

This clonotype was seen ten or more times. The J gene is TRBJ1-5, the V gene TRBV5-1, with TRBD1 as a possible D gene (6 bases). In germline, CDR1 is SGHRS, CDR2 YFSETQ. CDR3 size: 14 residues. Trimming pared 2 bases from V and 10 bases from J, leaving 16 bases between. The CDR3 nucleotides read TGCGCCAGCAGCTTAACAGGGACCGGGCAACCCCAGCATTTT. Protein sequence: CASSLTGTGQPQHF.

This chain's CDR3 is CASSPGQGQSPLHF. The CDR3 coding sequence is TGTGCCAGCAGCCCGGGACAGGGACAATCACCCCTCCACTTT. The chain combines TRBV11-1 with TRBJ1-6; 9 nucleotides agree with TRBD1. Germline V CDR1 and CDR2: SGHAT, FQDESV (reference sequence). With 5 bases clipped from V and 10 bases from J, the junction kept 6 bases outside the gene matches. This CDR3 contains 14 residues.

This clonotype was observed many times. The chain combines TRBV3-1 with TRBJ1-5; 9 bases line up with TRBD1. This CDR3 comprises 16 residues. CDR1 is LGHDT and CDR2 is YNNKEL in the germline V gene (reference sequence). V dropped 0 bases and J dropped 7; count of bases not matched to a gene: 7. DNA of the CDR3: TGTGCCAGCAGCCAAGATTGGGACAGGGTCAGGCAGCCCCAGCATTTT. Translating it yields CASSQDWDRVRQPQHF.

This clonotype was counted only a few times. The chain has TRBV29-1 and TRBJ2-7; 10 nucleotides match TRBD1. The CDR3 has 14 residues. The V gene's germline CDR1 is SQVTM and CDR2 ANQGSEA. V was clipped by 6 bases and J by 5 bases; unmatched bases: 10. The CDR3 reads CSVAEQGQGNEQYF. CDR3 DNA: TGCAGCGTCGCCGAACAGGGACAGGGGAACGAGCAGTACTTC.